The sequence of this T cell receptor (beta chain) was determined in a study of cytomegalovirus exposure and HLA in healthy donors. On the study more broadly: Of around 400 genotyped donors, more than 65% grouped in the Caucasian-associated ancestry cluster.

Broader study findings: Among CMV-associated TCR beta chains, most appeared HLA-restricted in a later analysis. A later analysis associated roughly 15,000 TCR beta sequences with HLA alleles at a 0.05 false discovery rate.

As regards this clone: The antigen is not known.

PCR involved 60 Vbeta and 13 Jbeta primers. TCRdb's table, derived via immunoSEQ multiplex PCR, lists solely in-frame clones and lacks some. The data contain some 130,000 clones, over 60% of them singletons. The sequencing input was PBMCs. The clonotype comes from a human donor in good health.

The CDR3 region has the DNA TGTGCCAGCAGTCCACCCGACAGGGGGGATACGCAGTATTTT. This codes for CASSPPDRGDTQYF. The V and J genes are TRBV28 and TRBJ2-3; 9 bases fit TRBD1. V lost 5 bases, J lost 6 bases, and 6 bases stayed unmatched. Germline V gene lookup returns CDR1 MDHEN and CDR2 SYDVKM. The CDR3 sequence is 14 residues long.